A single sample gave rise to the 5 T cell receptor beta chains below, sequenced in a study of blood T cells in healthy people across ages. Through a sample-barcoded 5' primer and a J-beta primer mix, a second PCR was run for roughly 6 to 12 cycles. Each CDR3 protein gets one entry after TCRdb re-called the 5' RACE reads with MiXCR. The sample records 870,000 or so distinct CDR3 sequences, 25% to 35% being singletons. The sequenced sample was blood. These receptors originate from a woman at least 80 years old in good health.

This clonotype showed up just a few times. Given a much more abundant clone one base away, this may be a read error. This chain joins TRBV11-2 and TRBJ2-5, with 10 bases matching TRBD2. CDR3 length: 15 residues. Trimming removed 5 bases from V and 11 bases from J; junction bases left unmatched: 14. The germline CDR1 and CDR2 sequences are SGHAT and FQNNGV. Here the CDR3 reads CASSRSGGVYNEQYF. The CDR3 DNA sequence: TGTGCCAGCAGCCGAAGCGGGGGGGTCTACAATGAGCAGTACTTC.

Regarding this clonotype: A much larger clone is a single base away; this may be a read error. J is TRBJ2-7 and V is TRBV6-2 or TRBV6-3; TRBD1 is a possible D gene (5 bases). Germline V gives CDR1 MNHEY, CDR2 SVGEGT. With 7 bases removed from V and 0 bases from J, the gap between germline ends came to 19 bases. The CDR3 covers 16 residues. The CDR3 region has the DNA TGTGCCAGCAATCCTCTGGGGCAGGCCAACTCCTACGAGCAGTACTTC. Translated: CASNPLGQANSYEQYF.

This clonotype was counted at least ten times. This CDR3 reads CASSSKRGDTYEQYF. CDR3 in DNA: TGTGCCAGCAGTTCCAAGCGGGGGGATACCTACGAGCAGTACTTC. J is TRBJ2-7 and V is TRBV6-5; TRBD2 matches 9 bases. This CDR3 contains 15 residues. Germline CDR1 reads MNHEY; CDR2 reads SVGAGI. V lost 4 bases, J lost 2 bases, and 6 bases stayed unmatched.

The sample holds many counts of this clonotype. The chain is built from TRBV28 and TRBJ2-7; 8 bases match TRBD1. The V gene end was trimmed by 3 bases and the J gene end by 2 bases; junction bases not matched to a gene: 3. Per the germline V gene, CDR1 is MDHEN and CDR2 is SYDVKM. This CDR3 comprises 14 residues. CDR3: CASSFAGGAYEQYF. CDR3 nucleotide sequence: TGTGCCAGCAGTTTTGCAGGGGGCGCCTACGAGCAGTACTTC.

Concerning this clonotype: A single base separates this from a much larger clone, so it may be a read error. The V call is TRBV6-6, the J call TRBJ1-6; TRBD1 agrees at 8 bases. Germline loops: CDR1 MNHNY, CDR2 SVGAGI (reference sequence). The CDR3 runs to 14 residues. V trimming: 8 bases; J trimming: 8 bases; junction bases outside the gene matches: 8. The CDR3 loop reads CASGTTGDDSPLHF. CDR3 bases: TGTGCCAGCGGGACGACAGGGGACGATTCACCCCTCCACTTT.